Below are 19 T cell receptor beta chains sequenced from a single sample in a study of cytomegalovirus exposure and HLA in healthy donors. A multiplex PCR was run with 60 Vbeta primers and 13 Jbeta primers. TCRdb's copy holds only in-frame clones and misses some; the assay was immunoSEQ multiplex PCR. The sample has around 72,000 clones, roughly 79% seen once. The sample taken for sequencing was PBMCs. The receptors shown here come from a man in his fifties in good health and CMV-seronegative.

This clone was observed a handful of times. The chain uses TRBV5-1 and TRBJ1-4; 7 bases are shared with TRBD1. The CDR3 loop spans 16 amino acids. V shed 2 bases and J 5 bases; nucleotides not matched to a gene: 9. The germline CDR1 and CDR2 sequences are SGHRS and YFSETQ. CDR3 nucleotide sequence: TGCGCCAGCAGCTTAATCCCGGGACAGCAAAATGAAAAACTGTTTTTT. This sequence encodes CASSLIPGQQNEKLFF.

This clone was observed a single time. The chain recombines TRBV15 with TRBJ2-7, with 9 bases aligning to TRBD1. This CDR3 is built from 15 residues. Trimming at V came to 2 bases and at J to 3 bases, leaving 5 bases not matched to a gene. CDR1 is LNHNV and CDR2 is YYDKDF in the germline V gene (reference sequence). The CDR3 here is CATSRTRTGVYEQYF. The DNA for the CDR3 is TGTGCCACCAGCAGAACCCGGACAGGGGTCTACGAGCAGTACTTC.

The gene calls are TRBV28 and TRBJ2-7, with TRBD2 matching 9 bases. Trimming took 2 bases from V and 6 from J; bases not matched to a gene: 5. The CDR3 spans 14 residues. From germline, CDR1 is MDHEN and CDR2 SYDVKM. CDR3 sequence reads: CASSLLSGSAEQYF. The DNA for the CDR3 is TGTGCCAGCAGTTTACTTAGCGGGAGCGCCGAGCAGTACTTC.

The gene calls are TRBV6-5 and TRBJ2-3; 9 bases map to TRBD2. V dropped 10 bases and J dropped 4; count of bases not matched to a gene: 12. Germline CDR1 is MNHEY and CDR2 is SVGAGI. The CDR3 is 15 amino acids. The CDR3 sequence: CATRSGGKGADTQYF. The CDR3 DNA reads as TGTGCCACCCGGAGCGGGGGGAAGGGGGCAGATACGCAGTATTTT.

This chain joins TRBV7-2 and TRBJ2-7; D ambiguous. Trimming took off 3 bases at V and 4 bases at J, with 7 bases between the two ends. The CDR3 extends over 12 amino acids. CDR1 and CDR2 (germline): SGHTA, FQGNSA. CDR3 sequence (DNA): TGTGCCAGCAGCTTTTCTAGGTACGAGCAGTACTTC. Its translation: CASSFSRYEQYF. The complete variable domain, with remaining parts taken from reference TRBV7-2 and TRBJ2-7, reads GAGVSQSPSNKVTEKGKDVELRCDPISGHTALYWYRQSLGQGLEFLIYFQGNSAPDKSGLPSDRFSAERTGGSVSTLTIQRTQQEDSAVYLCASSFSRYEQYFGPGTRLTVT.

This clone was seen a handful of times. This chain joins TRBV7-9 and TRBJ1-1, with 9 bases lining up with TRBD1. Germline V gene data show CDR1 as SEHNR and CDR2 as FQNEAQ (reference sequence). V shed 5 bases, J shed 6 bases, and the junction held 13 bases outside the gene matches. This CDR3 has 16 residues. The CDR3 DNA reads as TGTGCCAGCAGCCAAATTCCACAGGGGGCGAGGGCTGAAGCTTTCTTT. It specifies CASSQIPQGARAEAFF.

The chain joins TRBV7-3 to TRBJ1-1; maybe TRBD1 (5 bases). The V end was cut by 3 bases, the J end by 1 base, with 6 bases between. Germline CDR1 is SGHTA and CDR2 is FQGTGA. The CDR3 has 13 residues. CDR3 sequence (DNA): TGTGCCAGCAGCTTTGGGGCGAACACTGAAGCTTTCTTT. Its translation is CASSFGANTEAFF.

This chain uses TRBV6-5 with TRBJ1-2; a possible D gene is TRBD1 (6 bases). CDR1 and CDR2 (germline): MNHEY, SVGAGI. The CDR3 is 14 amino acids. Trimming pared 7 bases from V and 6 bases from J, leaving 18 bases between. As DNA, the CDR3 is TGTGCCAGCACCAGCCGGGGGGCTCAGGATGGCTACACCTTC. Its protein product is CASTSRGAQDGYTF.

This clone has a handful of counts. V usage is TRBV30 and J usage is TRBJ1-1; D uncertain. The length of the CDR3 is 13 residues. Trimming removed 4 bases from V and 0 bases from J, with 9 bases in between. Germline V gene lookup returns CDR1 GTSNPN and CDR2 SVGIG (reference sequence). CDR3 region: CAWTTRMNTEAFF. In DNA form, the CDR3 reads TGTGCCTGGACAACACGCATGAACACTGAAGCTTTCTTT.

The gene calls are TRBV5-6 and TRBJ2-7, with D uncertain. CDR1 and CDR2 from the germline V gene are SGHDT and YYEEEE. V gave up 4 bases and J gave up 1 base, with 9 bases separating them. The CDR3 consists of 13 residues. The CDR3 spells CASSLQQSYEQYF. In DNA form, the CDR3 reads TGTGCCAGCAGCCTACAGCAATCCTACGAGCAGTACTTC.

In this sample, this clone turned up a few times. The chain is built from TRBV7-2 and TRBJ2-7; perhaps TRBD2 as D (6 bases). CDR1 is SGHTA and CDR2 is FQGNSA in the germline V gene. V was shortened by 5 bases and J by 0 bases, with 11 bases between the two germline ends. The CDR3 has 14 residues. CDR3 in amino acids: CASSRREDSYEQYF. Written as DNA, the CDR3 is TGTGCCAGCAGCCGCAGGGAGGACTCCTACGAGCAGTACTTC. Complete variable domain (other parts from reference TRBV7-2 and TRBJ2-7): GAGVSQSPSNKVTEKGKDVELRCDPISGHTALYWYRQSLGQGLEFLIYFQGNSAPDKSGLPSDRFSAERTGGSVSTLTIQRTQQEDSAVYLCASSRREDSYEQYFGPGTRLTVT.

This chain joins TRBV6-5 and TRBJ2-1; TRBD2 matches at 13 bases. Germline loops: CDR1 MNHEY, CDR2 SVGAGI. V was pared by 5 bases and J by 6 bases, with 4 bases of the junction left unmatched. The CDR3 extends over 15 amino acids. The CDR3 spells CASSRGLAGVNEQFF. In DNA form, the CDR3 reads TGTGCCAGCAGTCGTGGACTAGCGGGAGTCAATGAGCAGTTCTTC.

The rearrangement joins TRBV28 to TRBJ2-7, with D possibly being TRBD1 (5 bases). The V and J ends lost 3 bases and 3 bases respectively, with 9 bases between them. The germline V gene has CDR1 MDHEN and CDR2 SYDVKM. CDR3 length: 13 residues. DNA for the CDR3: TGTGCCAGCAGTTTCGTGGACAACTACGAGCAGTACTTC. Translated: CASSFVDNYEQYF.

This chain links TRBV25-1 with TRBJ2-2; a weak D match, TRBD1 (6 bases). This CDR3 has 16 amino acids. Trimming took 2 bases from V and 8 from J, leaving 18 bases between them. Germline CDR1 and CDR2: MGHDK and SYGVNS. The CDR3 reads CASSEVGGEGSGELFF. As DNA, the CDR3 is TGTGCCAGCAGTGAAGTAGGGGGAGAGGGAAGTGGGGAGCTGTTTTTT.

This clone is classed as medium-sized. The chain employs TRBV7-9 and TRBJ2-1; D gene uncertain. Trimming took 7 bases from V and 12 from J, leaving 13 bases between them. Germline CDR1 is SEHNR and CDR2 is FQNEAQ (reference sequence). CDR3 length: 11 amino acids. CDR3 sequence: CASTKSAGQFF. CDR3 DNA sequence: TGTGCCAGCACTAAATCAGCAGGGCAGTTCTTC.

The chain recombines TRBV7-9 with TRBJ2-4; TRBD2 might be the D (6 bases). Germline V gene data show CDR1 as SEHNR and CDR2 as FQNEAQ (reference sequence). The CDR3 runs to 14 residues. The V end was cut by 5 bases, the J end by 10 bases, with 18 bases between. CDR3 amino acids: CASSTGDGLAIQYF. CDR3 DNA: TGTGCCAGCAGCACGGGGGACGGCCTTGCAATTCAGTACTTC.

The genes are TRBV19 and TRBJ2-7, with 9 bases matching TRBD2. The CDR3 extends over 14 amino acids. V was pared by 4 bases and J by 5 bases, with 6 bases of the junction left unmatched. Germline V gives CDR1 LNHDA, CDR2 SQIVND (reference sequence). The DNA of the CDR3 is TGTGCCAGTAGTACGGGACTAGCCCCCCACGAGCAGTACTTC. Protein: CASSTGLAPHEQYF.

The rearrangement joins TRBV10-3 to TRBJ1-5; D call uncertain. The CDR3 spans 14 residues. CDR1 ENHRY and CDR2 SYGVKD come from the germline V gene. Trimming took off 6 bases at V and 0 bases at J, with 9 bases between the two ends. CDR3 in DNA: TGTGCCATCAGCTTCGCCGGTAGCAATCAGCCCCAGCATTTT. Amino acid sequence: CAISFAGSNQPQHF.

Here the CDR3 DNA reads TGTGCCAGTAGTTCGCCGGACAGGGGGCTTGAGCAGTACTTC. This encodes CASSSPDRGLEQYF. V and J are TRBV19 and TRBJ2-7; 11 bases are a match to TRBD1. Germline V lookup: CDR1 LNHDA, CDR2 SQIVND (reference sequence). J gave up 7 bases and V 5 bases, and 7 bases lay outside the gene matches. The length of the CDR3 is 14 residues.